These 5 T cell receptor beta chains came from one sample sequenced in a study of cytomegalovirus exposure and HLA in healthy donors (dated by TCRdb to the late 2010s). Libraries came from the immunoSEQ multiplex PCR assay. The multiplex PCR relied on a mix of 60 forward primers for TCR Vbeta segments and 13 reverse primers for TCR Jbeta segments. The source is immuneACCESS, and TCRdb retained only in-frame sequences with V and J called. Part of the clones is not carried over; for the studies checked, unresolved V genes explain less than half of this, and the remainder is unexplained. The sample includes 150,000 to 200,000 clones, with around 62% observed a single time. About 2.9% of the sample is taken by the ten largest. Material for sequencing was PBMCs. These receptors were obtained from a man aged 40-49 years in good health and CMV-seronegative.

The chain is built from TRBV18 and TRBJ2-2; D is unresolved. CDR3 length: 13 residues. Trimming stripped 3 bases from V and 6 bases from J, with 8 bases between. Germline-derived CDR1 and CDR2 are KGHSH and LQKENI. The CDR3 reads CASSPMRAGELFF. The DNA of the CDR3 is TGTGCCAGCTCACCTATGAGAGCCGGGGAGCTGTTTTTT. The full variable domain, completed using reference TRBV18 and TRBJ2-2, is NAGVMQNPRHLVRRRGQEARLRCSPMKGHSHVYWYRQLPEEGLKFMVYLQKENIIDESGMPKERFSAEFPKEGPSILRIQQVVRGDSAAYFCASSPMRAGELFFGEGSRLTVL.

The J gene is TRBJ2-1, the V gene TRBV10-3, with D perhaps TRBD1 (6 bases). The V end lost 2 bases, the J end lost 8 bases, and 10 bases lay between the germline ends. The CDR3 contains 13 residues. Germline CDR1 ENHRY, CDR2 SYGVKD. CDR3 in DNA: TGTGCCATCAGTGAGGCGAACAGGGATGAGCAGTTCTTC. As protein: CAISEANRDEQFF.

The chain is built from TRBV28 and TRBJ1-2, with D tentatively TRBD1 (5 bases). From germline, CDR1 is MDHEN and CDR2 SYDVKM. Trimming removed 4 bases at V and 8 bases at J, with 11 bases between. The CDR3 has 12 amino acids. Written as DNA, the CDR3 is TGTGCCAGCAGTTCCCAGGGTAGCGGCTACACCTTC. It translates to CASSSQGSGYTF.

This chain joins TRBV6-1 and TRBJ2-7; the match to TRBD2 covers 10 bases. V was clipped by 6 bases and J by 2 bases; unmatched bases: 4. CDR1 is MNHNS, CDR2 SASEGT, per germline. The CDR3 is 14 residues long. CDR3: CASSASGGAYEQYF. Written as DNA, the CDR3 is TGTGCCAGCAGCGCCAGCGGGGGGGCCTACGAGCAGTACTTC.

This clone was seen just once. The chain joins TRBV4-1 to TRBJ2-1, with D maybe TRBD2 (5 bases). V was trimmed by 2 bases and J by 1 base, leaving 15 bases between them. From germline, CDR1 is MGHRA and CDR2 YSYEKL. CDR3 size: 17 residues. The CDR3 region has the DNA TGCGCCAGCAGCCAATGGGAGCGGACCCTTTCCTACAATGAGCAGTTCTTC. Protein product: CASSQWERTLSYNEQFF.